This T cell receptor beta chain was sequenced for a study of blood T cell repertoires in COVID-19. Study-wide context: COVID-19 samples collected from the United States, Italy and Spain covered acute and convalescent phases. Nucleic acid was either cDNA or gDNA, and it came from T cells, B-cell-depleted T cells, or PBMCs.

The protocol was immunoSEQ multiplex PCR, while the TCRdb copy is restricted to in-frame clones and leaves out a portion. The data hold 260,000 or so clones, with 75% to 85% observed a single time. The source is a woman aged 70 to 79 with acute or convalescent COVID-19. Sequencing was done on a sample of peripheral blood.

This chain's CDR3 is CASSSGRGYTEAFF. The CDR3 DNA follows: TGTGCCAGCAGCAGCGGTAGGGGGTACACTGAAGCTTTCTTT. The rearrangement links TRBV6-2 or TRBV6-3 to TRBJ1-1; a weak D match, TRBD1 (6 bases). The CDR3 contains 14 residues. The germline V gene has CDR1 MNHEY and CDR2 SVGEGT. Trimming removed 6 bases at V and 3 bases at J, with 14 bases between.